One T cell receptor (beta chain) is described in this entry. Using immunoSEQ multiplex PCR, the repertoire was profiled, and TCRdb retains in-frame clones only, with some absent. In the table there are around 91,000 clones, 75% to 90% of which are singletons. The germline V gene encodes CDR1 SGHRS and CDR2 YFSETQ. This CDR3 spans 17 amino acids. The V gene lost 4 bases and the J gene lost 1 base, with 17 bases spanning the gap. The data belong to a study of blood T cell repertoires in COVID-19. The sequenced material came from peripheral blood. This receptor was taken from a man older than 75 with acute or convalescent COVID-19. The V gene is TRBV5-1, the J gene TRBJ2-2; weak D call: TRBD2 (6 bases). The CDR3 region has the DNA TGCGCCAGCAGCCGCGTCGGGGGACCGAAGAACACCGGGGAGCTGTTTTTT. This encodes CASSRVGGPKNTGELFF.